In its sample, the clone carrying this T cell receptor beta chain was seen once. Trimming took 5 bases from V and 7 from J; bases not matched to a gene: 16. CDR3 length equals 16 residues. Germline CDR1 and CDR2: MDHEN and SYDVKM. This sample was included in a study of cytomegalovirus exposure and HLA in healthy donors. The table came from immunoSEQ multiplex PCR; TCRdb's copy has only in-frame clones and leaves some out. The sample shows about 220,000 clones, almost 90% of them seen only once. The V call is TRBV28, the J call TRBJ2-7; 8 bases fit TRBD1. Source material: PBMCs. The origin of this receptor is a woman aged 18-29 years in good health and CMV-seronegative. This CDR3 is CASSELTGTGWVEQYF. CDR3 sequence (DNA): TGTGCCAGCAGTGAATTAACCGGGACAGGCTGGGTTGAGCAGTACTTC.